The clone carrying this T cell receptor (beta chain) was seen only once. A read error may account for a junction end that differs from germline. PCR was performed using 60 Vbeta and 13 Jbeta primers. Repertoires were generated with immunoSEQ multiplex PCR, while TCRdb's copy carries only in-frame clones and drops some. The repertoire holds under 150,000 clones, with about three quarters as singletons. The sample originates from a study of cytomegalovirus exposure and HLA in healthy donors. Germline loops: CDR1 MDHEN, CDR2 SYDVKM. The CDR3 spans 14 residues. While unrecorded immune exposures were likely, the donors were nominally healthy when sampled.

This sequence joins TRBV28 and TRBJ1-2, with a weak D call TRBD1 (5 bases). Input material: PBMCs. The clonotype comes from a female donor in good health and CMV-seropositive. The DNA of the CDR3 is TGTGCCAGCAGTTCGACAGCCGGGCTCTATGGCTACCCCTTC. As protein: CASSSTAGLYGYPF.